This T cell receptor beta chain was sequenced in a study of tumor-infiltrating lymphocytes in primary liver carcinoma. Study summary: Patients diagnosed with primary liver carcinoma received treatment through surgical resection.

The blood RNA (from unsorted whole blood) was obtained, and germline DNA was also extracted. Patients were treatment-naive with chronic HBV infection. General study points: Samples were bulk unsorted, so CD4+ and CD8+ repertoires were not compared. Tumor region pairs shared more overlap than did tumor-adjacent and tumor-blood pairs.

From 450 to 550 ng total RNA, TCR beta cDNA was generated with a primer in the constant region. Researchers made the TCR beta libraries by running three nested multiplex PCR rounds with slightly modified ARM-PCR. The study ran its first two PCR rounds for nine to ten cycles each, using TRBV1-TRBV30 forward primers and a C-beta reverse primer. TCRdb fed the multiplex PCR reads into MiXCR, producing one record per CDR3 protein. Among fewer than 350,000 distinct CDR3 sequences listed, 65% were seen once. Of note for this clonotype: Its target is not known. A read error may be the cause here, since a much bigger clone is one base away. The limits of the CDR3 on the DNA are not certain, so only TCRdb's listed CDR3 is given.

Termini included, the CDR3 measures 14 amino acids. Germline CDR1 reads SQVTM; CDR2 reads ANQGSEA. The source material was peripheral blood. This clonotype was obtained from a man between 35 and 55 years old with primary liver carcinoma and hepatitis B virus infection. The rearrangement links TRBV29-1 to TRBJ2-7; the D call in the table, TRBD1, was not verified against the DNA. CDR3 loop: CSVGGGAITYEHYF.